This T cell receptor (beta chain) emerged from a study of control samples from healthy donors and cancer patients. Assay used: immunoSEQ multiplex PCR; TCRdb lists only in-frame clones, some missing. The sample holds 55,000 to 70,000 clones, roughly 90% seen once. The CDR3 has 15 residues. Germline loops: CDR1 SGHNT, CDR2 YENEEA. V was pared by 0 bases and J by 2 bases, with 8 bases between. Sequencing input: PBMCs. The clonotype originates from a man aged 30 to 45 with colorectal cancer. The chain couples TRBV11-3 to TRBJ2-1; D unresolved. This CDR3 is CASSLEKGPYNEQFF. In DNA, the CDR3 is TGTGCCAGCAGCTTAGAAAAGGGCCCCTACAATGAGCAGTTCTTC.